Detailed here is one T cell receptor beta chain. Its antigen remains unknown. One end of the junction is discordant with germline, which a read error may explain. The data were taken from a study of CD8+CD57+ T cells in acquired aplastic anemia. Study context: Mean yield of DNA from sorted CD4+ and CD8+ cells was 3 to 3.5 ug.

TCR beta VDJ and CDR3 profiles were obtained from a genomic DNA template. TCRdb processed the reads anew with MiXCR; each CDR3 protein has one entry. This sample has tens of thousands of distinct CDR3 sequences, with under 50% found just once. Study-level findings and limits: The study identified 25 to 30 CD8+ CDR3 sequences shared by patients and controls.

The CDR3 sequence is 13 residues long. Germline assignment: CDR1 SNHLY and CDR2 FYNNEI. The chain employs TRBV2 and TRBJ1-2; D possibly corresponds to TRBD1 (5 bases). This receptor was taken from a human donor in good health, serving as a control. The specimen was sorted CD4+, CD8+, or CD8+CD57+ T cells (not recorded which) from PBMCs. The CDR3 sequence: CASMLPGGYGYTF. The CDR3 nucleotides read TGTGCCAGCATGCTCCCTGGGGGTTATGGCTACACTTTC.